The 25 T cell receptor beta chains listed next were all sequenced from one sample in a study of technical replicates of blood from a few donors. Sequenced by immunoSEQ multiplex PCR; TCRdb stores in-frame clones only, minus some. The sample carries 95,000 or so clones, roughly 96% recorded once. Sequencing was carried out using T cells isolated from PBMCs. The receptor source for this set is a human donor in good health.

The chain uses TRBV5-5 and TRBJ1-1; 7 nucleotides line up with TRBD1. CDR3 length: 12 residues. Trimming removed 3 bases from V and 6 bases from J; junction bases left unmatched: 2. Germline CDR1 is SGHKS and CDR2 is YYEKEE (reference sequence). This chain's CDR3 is CASSSQGSEAFF. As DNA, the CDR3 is TGTGCCAGCAGCTCACAGGGGTCTGAAGCTTTCTTT. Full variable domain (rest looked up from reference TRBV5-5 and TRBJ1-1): DAGVTQSPTHLIKTRGQQVTLRCSPISGHKSVSWYQQVLGQGPQFIFQYYEKEERGRGNFPDRFSARQFPNYSSELNVNALLLGDSALYLCASSSQGSEAFFGQGTRLTVV.

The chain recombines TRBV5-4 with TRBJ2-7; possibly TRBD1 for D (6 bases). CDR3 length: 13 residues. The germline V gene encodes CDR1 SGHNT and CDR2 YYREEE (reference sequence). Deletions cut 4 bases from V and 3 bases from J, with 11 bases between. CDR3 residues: CASSRTGNYEQYF. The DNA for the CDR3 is TGTGCCAGCAGCAGAACAGGGAACTACGAGCAGTACTTC.

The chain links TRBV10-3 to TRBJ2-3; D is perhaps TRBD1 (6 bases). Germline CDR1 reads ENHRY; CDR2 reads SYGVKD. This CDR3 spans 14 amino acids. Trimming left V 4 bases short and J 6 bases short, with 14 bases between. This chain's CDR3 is CAISGEGEWDTQYF. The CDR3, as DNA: TGTGCCATCAGTGGCGAGGGGGAGTGGGATACGCAGTATTTT.

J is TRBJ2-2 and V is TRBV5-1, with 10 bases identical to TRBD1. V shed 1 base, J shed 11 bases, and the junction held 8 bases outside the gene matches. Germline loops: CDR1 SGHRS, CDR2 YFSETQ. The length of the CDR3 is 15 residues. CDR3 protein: CASSLTLGTGEELFF. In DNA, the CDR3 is TGCGCCAGCAGCTTGACCCTCGGGACAGGGGAAGAGCTGTTTTTT.

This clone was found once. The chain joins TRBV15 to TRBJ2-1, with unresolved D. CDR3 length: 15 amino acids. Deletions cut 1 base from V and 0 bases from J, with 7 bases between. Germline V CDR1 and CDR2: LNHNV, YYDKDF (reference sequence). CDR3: CATSRGPGSYNEQFF. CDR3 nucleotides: TGTGCCACCAGCAGAGGGCCAGGCTCCTACAATGAGCAGTTCTTC.

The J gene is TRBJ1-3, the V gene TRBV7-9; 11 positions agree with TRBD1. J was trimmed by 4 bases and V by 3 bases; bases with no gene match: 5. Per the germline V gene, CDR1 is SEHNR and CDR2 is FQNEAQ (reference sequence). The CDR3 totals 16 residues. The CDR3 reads CASSLDRGQAGNTIYF. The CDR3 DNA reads TGTGCCAGCAGCTTGGACAGGGGGCAGGCAGGAAACACCATATATTTT.

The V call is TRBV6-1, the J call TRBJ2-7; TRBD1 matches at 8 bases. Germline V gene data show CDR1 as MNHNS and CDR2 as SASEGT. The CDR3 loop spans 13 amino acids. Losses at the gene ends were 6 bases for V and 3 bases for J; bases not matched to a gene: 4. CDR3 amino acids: CASSRDRLYEQYF. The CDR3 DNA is TGTGCCAGCAGCCGGGACAGGCTCTACGAGCAGTACTTC.

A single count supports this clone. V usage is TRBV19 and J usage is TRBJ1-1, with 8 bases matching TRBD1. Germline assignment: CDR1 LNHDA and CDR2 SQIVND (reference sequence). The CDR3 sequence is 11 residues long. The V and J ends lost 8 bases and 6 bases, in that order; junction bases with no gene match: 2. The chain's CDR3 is CASGDRPEAFF. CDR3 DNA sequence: TGTGCCAGTGGGGACAGGCCTGAAGCTTTCTTT.

Here the CDR3 DNA reads TGTGCCAGTACCCCGGGGGGTGGGGGCCTCTATGGCTACACCTTC. Translation: CASTPGGGGLYGYTF. The chain uses TRBV19 and TRBJ1-2; D possibly corresponds to TRBD1 (6 bases). Trimming stripped 7 bases from V and 4 bases from J, with 19 bases between. The CDR3 contains 15 residues. Per germline, CDR1 LNHDA and CDR2 SQIVND (reference sequence).

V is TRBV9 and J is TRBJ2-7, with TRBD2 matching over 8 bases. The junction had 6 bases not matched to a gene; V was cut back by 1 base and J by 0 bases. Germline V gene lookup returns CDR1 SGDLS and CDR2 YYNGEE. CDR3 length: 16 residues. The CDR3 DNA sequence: TGTGCCAGCAGCGTACGCGGAACTAGCGGCTCCTACGAGCAGTACTTC. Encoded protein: CASSVRGTSGSYEQYF.

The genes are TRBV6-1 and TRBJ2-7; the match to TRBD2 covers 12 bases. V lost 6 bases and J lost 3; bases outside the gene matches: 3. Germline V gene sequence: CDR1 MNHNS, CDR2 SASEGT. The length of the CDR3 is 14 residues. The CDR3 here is CASSRTSGIYEQYF. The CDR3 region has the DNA TGTGCCAGCAGCCGGACTAGCGGGATCTACGAGCAGTACTTC.

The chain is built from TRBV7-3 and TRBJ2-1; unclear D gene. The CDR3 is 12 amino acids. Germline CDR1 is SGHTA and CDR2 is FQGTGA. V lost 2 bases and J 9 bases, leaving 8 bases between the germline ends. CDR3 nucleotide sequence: TGTGCCAGCAGCTTAGGCACGGGTGAGCAGTTCTTC. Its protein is CASSLGTGEQFF.

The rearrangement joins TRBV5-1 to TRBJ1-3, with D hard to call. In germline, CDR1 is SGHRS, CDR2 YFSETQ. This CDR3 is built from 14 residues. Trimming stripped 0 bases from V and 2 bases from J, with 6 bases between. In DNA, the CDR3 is TGCGCCAGCAGCTTGGCAGCGACTGGAAACACCATATATTTT. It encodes CASSLAATGNTIYF.

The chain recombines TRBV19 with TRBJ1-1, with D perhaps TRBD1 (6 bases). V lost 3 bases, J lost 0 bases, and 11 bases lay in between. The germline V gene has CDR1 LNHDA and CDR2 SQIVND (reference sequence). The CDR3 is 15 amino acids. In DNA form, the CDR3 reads TGTGCCAGTAGTATTATAAGGGACATGAACACTGAAGCTTTCTTT. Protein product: CASSIIRDMNTEAFF.

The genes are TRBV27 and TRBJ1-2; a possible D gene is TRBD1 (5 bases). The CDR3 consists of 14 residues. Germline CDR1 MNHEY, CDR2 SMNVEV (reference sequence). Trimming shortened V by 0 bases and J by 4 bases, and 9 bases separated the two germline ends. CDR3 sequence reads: CASSLSRQGYGYTF. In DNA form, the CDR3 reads TGTGCCAGCAGTTTATCGAGGCAGGGCTATGGCTACACCTTC.

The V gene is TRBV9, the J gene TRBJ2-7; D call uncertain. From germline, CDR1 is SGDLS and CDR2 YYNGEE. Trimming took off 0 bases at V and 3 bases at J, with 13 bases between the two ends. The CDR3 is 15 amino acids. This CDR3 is CASSVDTLPLYEQYF. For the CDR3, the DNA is TGTGCCAGCAGCGTAGATACTCTTCCCCTCTACGAGCAGTACTTC.

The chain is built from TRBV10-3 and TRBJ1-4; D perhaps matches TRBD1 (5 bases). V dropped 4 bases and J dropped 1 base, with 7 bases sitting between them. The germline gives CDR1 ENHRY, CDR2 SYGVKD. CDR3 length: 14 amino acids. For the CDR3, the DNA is TGTGCCATCAGTGCGACAGAAACTAATGAAAAACTGTTTTTT. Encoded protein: CAISATETNEKLFF.

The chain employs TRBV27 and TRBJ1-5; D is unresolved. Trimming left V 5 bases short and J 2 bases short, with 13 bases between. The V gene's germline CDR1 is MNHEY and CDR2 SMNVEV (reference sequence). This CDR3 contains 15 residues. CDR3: CASSPWLGRNQPQHF. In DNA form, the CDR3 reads TGTGCCAGCAGTCCCTGGCTAGGCCGCAATCAGCCCCAGCATTTT.

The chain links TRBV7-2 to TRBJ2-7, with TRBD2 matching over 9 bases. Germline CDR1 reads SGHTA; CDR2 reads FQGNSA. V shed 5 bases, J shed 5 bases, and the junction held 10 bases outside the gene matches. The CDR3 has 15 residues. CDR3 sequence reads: CASSTAGLAANEQYF. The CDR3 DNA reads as TGTGCCAGCAGCACCGCGGGACTAGCCGCCAACGAGCAGTACTTC.

The CDR3 region is CASSESTGKSYEQYF. The CDR3 bases are TGCGCCAGCAGTGAGTCGACAGGGAAATCCTACGAGCAGTACTTC. The chain combines TRBV10-1 with TRBJ2-7; 7 positions match TRBD1. V lost 0 bases and J lost 1; bases outside the gene matches: 3. In germline, CDR1 is WNHNN, CDR2 SYGVQD (reference sequence). The CDR3 has 15 amino acids.

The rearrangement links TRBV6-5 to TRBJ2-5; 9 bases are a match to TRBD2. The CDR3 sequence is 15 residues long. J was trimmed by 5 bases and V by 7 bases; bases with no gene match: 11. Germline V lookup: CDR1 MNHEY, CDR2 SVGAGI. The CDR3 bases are TGTGCCAGCATTCCCCGGGCTAGCGGGACGGAGACCCAGTACTTC. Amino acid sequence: CASIPRASGTETQYF.

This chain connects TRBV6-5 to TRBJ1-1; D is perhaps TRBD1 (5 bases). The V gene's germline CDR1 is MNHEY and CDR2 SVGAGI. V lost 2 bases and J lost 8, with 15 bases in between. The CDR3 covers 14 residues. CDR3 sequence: CASSYTGGPQEAFF. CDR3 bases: TGTGCCAGCAGTTACACGGGGGGACCACAGGAAGCTTTCTTT.

The CDR3 DNA reads as TGTGCCAGTAGTGCTGTAGGGACAGGGAAATTCGCGAACTATGGCTACACCTTC. Its translation: CASSAVGTGKFANYGYTF. The V and J genes are TRBV19 and TRBJ1-2; TRBD1 matches at 9 bases. This CDR3 has 18 amino acids. The V and J ends lost 5 bases and 2 bases, in that order; junction bases with no gene match: 15. Germline-derived CDR1 and CDR2 are LNHDA and SQIVND (reference sequence).

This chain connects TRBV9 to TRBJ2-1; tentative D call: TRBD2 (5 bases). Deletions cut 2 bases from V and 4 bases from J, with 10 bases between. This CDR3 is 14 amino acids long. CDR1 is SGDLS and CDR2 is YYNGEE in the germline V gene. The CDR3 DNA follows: TGTGCCAGCAGCGTCAGCGGAACATACAATGAGCAGTTCTTC. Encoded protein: CASSVSGTYNEQFF.

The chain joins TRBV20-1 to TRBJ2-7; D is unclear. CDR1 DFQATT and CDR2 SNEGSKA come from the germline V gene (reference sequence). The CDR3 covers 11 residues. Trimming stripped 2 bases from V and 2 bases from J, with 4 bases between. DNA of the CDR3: TGCAGTGCTAGACGTGCCTACGAGCAGTACTTC. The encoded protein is CSARRAYEQYF.